Below, 18 T cell receptor beta chains from the same sample are listed, as sequenced in a study of cytomegalovirus exposure and HLA in healthy donors. Use of 60 Vbeta and 13 Jbeta primers characterized the PCR. Repertoires were generated with immunoSEQ multiplex PCR, while TCRdb's copy carries only in-frame clones and drops some. The table lists around 130,000 clones, 75% of them singletons. Material for sequencing was PBMCs. Every receptor here comes from a woman aged 40 to 55 in good health and CMV-seropositive.

The chain has TRBV29-1 and TRBJ1-2, with TRBD1 identical over 7 bases. The germline V gene has CDR1 SQVTM and CDR2 ANQGSEA. This CDR3 is built from 19 residues. Losses at the gene ends were 7 bases for V and 2 bases for J; bases not matched to a gene: 25. The CDR3 loop reads CSATGLPGQQVGRNYGYTF. The CDR3 DNA reads TGCAGCGCGACGGGATTGCCGGGACAGCAAGTCGGCCGAAACTATGGCTACACCTTC. The full variable domain, rest sourced from reference TRBV29-1 and TRBJ1-2, is SAVISQKPSRDICQRGTSLTIQCQVDSQVTMMFWYRQQPGQSLTLIATANQGSEATYESGFVIDKFPISRPNLTFSTLTVSNMSPEDSSIYLCSATGLPGQQVGRNYGYTFGSGTRLTVV.

The chain employs TRBV9 and TRBJ2-5; D possibly corresponds to TRBD2 (5 bases). Germline values: CDR1 SGDLS, CDR2 YYNGEE. V lost 4 bases and J lost 5, with 21 bases in between. The CDR3 covers 16 residues. CDR3 in DNA: TGTGCCAGCAGCCGAGGGAAGGCGCCCGGATGGGAGACCCAGTACTTC. Translating gives CASSRGKAPGWETQYF.

The table lists this clone with a few counts. The chain employs TRBV29-1 and TRBJ2-3, with 12 bases fitting TRBD2. Germline CDR1 reads SQVTM; CDR2 reads ANQGSEA. This CDR3 has 15 residues. With V trimmed by 6 bases and J by 3 bases, 7 bases remained unmatched. As DNA, the CDR3 is TGCAGCGTAGCTGGACTAGCGGGGACTACAGATACGCAGTATTTT. It encodes CSVAGLAGTTDTQYF.

The chain recombines TRBV7-2 with TRBJ2-1; TRBD1 matches 7 bases. CDR1 and CDR2 (germline): SGHTA, FQGNSA. The CDR3 runs to 15 residues. The V segment lost 3 bases and the J segment 6 bases; nucleotides outside the gene matches: 8. In DNA, the CDR3 is TGTGCCAGCAGCTTCGAACAGGGGTCGGGCAATGAGCAGTTCTTC. The encoded protein is CASSFEQGSGNEQFF.

The chain is built from TRBV7-3 and TRBJ2-5; D possibly corresponds to TRBD2 (7 bases). This CDR3 spans 16 amino acids. The V end lost 5 bases, the J end lost 1 base, and 17 bases lay between the germline ends. Germline CDR1 SGHTA, CDR2 FQGTGA. The DNA of the CDR3 is TGTGCCAGCAGCCCAAGGGGGAGGGTTAGCCAAGAGACCCAGTACTTC. Its protein product is CASSPRGRVSQETQYF.

The chain employs TRBV6-5 and TRBJ1-1, with TRBD1 identical over 7 bases. The germline V gene has CDR1 MNHEY and CDR2 SVGAGI. Unmatched junction bases numbered 11, after V lost 4 bases and J lost 3 bases. There are 16 residues in the CDR3. The CDR3 is CASSLSQGQGDTEAFF. The CDR3, as DNA: TGTGCCAGCAGTTTAAGCCAGGGGCAGGGGGACACTGAAGCTTTCTTT.

This clone was recorded only once. This chain links TRBV5-1 with TRBJ2-2; 8 positions match TRBD1. The germline gives CDR1 SGHRS, CDR2 YFSETQ. The CDR3 contains 16 residues. V was clipped by 4 bases and J by 0 bases; unmatched bases: 5. For the CDR3, the DNA is TGCGCCAGCAGCACGGGACAGGCCTCGAACACCGGGGAGCTGTTTTTT. Protein: CASSTGQASNTGELFF.

This rearrangement joins TRBV7-6 to TRBJ1-3; 7 bases align to TRBD1. Trimming removed 5 bases from V and 1 base from J; junction bases left unmatched: 8. The CDR3 runs 16 residues. Germline CDR1 SGHVS, CDR2 FNYEAQ. CDR3 in amino acids: CASSPTGTASGNTIYF. As DNA, the CDR3 is TGTGCCAGCAGCCCGACAGGGACTGCTTCTGGAAACACCATATATTTT.

V usage is TRBV7-6 and J usage is TRBJ2-6; D perhaps matches TRBD1 (5 bases). V lost 2 bases to trimming and J lost 3 bases, with 17 bases between them. The CDR3 contains 18 residues. From germline, CDR1 is SGHVS and CDR2 FNYEAQ. Here the CDR3 reads CASSLKTVVTGGANVLTF. For the CDR3, the DNA is TGTGCCAGCAGCTTAAAGACAGTTGTCACGGGTGGGGCCAACGTCCTGACTTTC.

The sample holds one count of this clone. V is TRBV29-1 and J is TRBJ2-4, with 8 bases lining up with TRBD1. Per the germline V gene, CDR1 is SQVTM and CDR2 is ANQGSEA. The CDR3 contains 14 residues. V was pared by 2 bases and J by 6 bases, with 6 bases of the junction left unmatched. CDR3 nucleotides: TGCAGCGTTGAAAGGCAGGGGGCGGGAAACATTCAGTACTTC. Protein product: CSVERQGAGNIQYF.

Here the CDR3 DNA reads TGTGCCAGCAGCCGGGACAGGGGGTGGAATGAAAAACTGTTTTTT. This encodes CASSRDRGWNEKLFF. The V and J genes are TRBV6-1 and TRBJ1-4, with 11 bases fitting TRBD1. The ends lost 6 bases at V and 5 bases at J; junction bases unmatched: 5. The CDR3 runs to 15 residues. Germline CDR1 MNHNS, CDR2 SASEGT.

The gene calls are TRBV30 and TRBJ1-4, with 7 bases lining up with TRBD1. The CDR3 runs 14 residues. Germline assignment: CDR1 GTSNPN and CDR2 SVGIG (reference sequence). Losses at the gene ends were 2 bases for V and 7 bases for J; bases not matched to a gene: 7. The CDR3 is CAWSYRQGSEKLFF. CDR3 nucleotide sequence: TGTGCCTGGAGTTACCGACAGGGTAGTGAAAAACTGTTTTTT. The variable domain in full, with the rest retrieved from reference TRBV30 and TRBJ1-4, is SQTIHQWPATLVQPVGSPLSLECTVEGTSNPNLYWYRQAAGRGLQLLFYSVGIGQISSEVPQNLSASRPQDRQFILSSKKLLLSDSGFYLCAWSYRQGSEKLFFGSGTQLSVL.

V is TRBV4-3 and J is TRBJ2-7; 7 bases align to TRBD1. The CDR3 extends over 15 amino acids. V gave up 0 bases and J gave up 3 bases; unmatched junction bases: 5. CDR1 is LGHNA, CDR2 YSLEER, per germline. DNA for the CDR3: TGCGCCAGCAGCCAAGATACGGGGACAGACTACGAGCAGTACTTC. It is translated as CASSQDTGTDYEQYF.

This chain's CDR3 is CASSWGLAGRNEQFF. In DNA form, the CDR3 reads TGCGCCAGCAGCTGGGGACTAGCGGGTAGGAATGAGCAGTTCTTC. V is TRBV5-1 and J is TRBJ2-1; 12 nucleotides agree with TRBD2. CDR3 length: 15 residues. The junction had 5 bases not matched to a gene; V was cut back by 3 bases and J by 7 bases. Per germline, CDR1 SGHRS and CDR2 YFSETQ.

This clone was detected a few times. The chain carries TRBV19 and TRBJ2-3; 11 bases are shared with TRBD2. With 5 bases clipped from V and 2 bases from J, the junction kept 18 bases outside the gene matches. The CDR3 sequence is 20 residues long. The germline CDR1 and CDR2 sequences are LNHDA and SQIVND (reference sequence). The chain's CDR3 is CASSSGRSGGARLNTDTQYF. CDR3 nucleotides: TGTGCCAGTAGTTCAGGGCGTAGCGGGGGGGCCCGGCTCAACACAGATACGCAGTATTTT.

This chain joins TRBV23-1 and TRBJ1-1; TRBD1 might be the D (5 bases). TRBV23-1 is an ORF, and what it does is uncertain. The CDR3 totals 19 residues. The V gene lost 4 bases and the J gene lost 1 base, with 25 bases spanning the gap. The CDR3 coding sequence is TGCGCCAGCAGTCGGGAAGTGGGCGGGGCGATACAACAGAACACTGAAGCTTTCTTT. Its protein is CASSREVGGAIQQNTEAFF.

This chain uses TRBV19 with TRBJ1-5, with 7 positions matching TRBD1. Germline lookup yields CDR1 LNHDA and CDR2 SQIVND (reference sequence). This CDR3 has 15 residues. V was pared by 6 bases and J by 6 bases, with 11 bases of the junction left unmatched. CDR3 amino acids: CASRIQMDRSQPQHF. The CDR3 bases are TGTGCCAGTAGAATACAAATGGACAGGAGTCAGCCCCAGCATTTT. Supplemented by reference TRBV19 and TRBJ1-5, the full variable domain reads DGGITQSPKYLFRKEGQNVTLSCEQNLNHDAMYWYRQDPGQGLRLIYYSQIVNDFQKGDIAEGYSVSREKKESFPLTVTSAQKNPTAFYLCASRIQMDRSQPQHFGDGTRLSIL.

The J gene is TRBJ2-5, the V gene TRBV7-9, with D tentatively TRBD2 (5 bases). The better agreement between TRBJ2-7 and the DNA end casts doubt on the J call. The CDR3 has 14 amino acids. The germline V gene has CDR1 SEHNR and CDR2 FQNEAQ (reference sequence). CDR3 coding DNA: TGTGCCAGCAGTCGTTCGGGGAAAGGCTACGAGCAGTACTTC. Protein sequence: CASSRSGKGYEQYF.